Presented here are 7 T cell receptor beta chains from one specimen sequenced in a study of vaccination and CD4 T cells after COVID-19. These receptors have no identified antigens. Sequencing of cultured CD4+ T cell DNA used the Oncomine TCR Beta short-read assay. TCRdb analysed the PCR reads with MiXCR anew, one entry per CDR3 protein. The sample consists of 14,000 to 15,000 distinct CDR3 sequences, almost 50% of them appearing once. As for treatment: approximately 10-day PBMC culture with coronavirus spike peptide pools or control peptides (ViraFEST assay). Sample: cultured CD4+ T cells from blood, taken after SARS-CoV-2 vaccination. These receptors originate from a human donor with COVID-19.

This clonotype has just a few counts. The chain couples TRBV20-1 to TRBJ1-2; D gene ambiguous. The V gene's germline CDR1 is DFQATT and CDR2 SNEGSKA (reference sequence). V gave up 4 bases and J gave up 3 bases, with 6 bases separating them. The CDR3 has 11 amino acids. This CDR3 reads CSAIGDYGYTF. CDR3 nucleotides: TGCAGTGCTATTGGGGACTATGGCTACACCTTC.

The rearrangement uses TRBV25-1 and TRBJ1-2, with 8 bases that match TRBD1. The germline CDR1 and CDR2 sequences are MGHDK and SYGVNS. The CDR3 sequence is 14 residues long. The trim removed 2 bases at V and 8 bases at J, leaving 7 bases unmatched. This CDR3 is CASSESWTGNGYTF. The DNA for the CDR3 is TGTGCCAGCAGTGAAAGTTGGACAGGGAACGGCTACACCTTC.

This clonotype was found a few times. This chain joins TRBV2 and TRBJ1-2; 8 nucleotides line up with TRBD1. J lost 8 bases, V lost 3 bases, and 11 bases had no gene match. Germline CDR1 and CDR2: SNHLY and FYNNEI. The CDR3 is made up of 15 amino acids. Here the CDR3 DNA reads TGTGCCAGCAGTGAGGTGCCGCAGGGGGCGAGGGGCTACACCTTC. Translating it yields CASSEVPQGARGYTF. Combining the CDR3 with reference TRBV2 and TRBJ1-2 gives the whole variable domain EPEVTQTPSHQVTQMGQEVILRCVPISNHLYFYWYRQILGQKVEFLVSFYNNEISEKSEIFDDQFSVERPDGSNFTLKIRSTKLEDSAMYFCASSEVPQGARGYTFGSGTRLTVV.

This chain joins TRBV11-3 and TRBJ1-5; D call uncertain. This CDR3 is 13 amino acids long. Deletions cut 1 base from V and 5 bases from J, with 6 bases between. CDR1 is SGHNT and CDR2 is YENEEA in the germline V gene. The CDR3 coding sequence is TGTGCCAGCAGCTTAGGAAATCATCAGCCCCAGCATTTT. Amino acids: CASSLGNHQPQHF.

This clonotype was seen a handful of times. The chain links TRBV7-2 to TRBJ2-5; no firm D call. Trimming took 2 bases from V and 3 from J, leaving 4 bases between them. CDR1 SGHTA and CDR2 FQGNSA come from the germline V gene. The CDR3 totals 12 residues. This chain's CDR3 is CASSLKEETQYF. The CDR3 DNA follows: TGTGCCAGCAGCTTAAAGGAAGAGACCCAGTACTTC. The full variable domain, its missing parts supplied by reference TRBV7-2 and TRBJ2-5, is GAGVSQSPSNKVTEKGKDVELRCDPISGHTALYWYRQSLGQGLEFLIYFQGNSAPDKSGLPSDRFSAERTGGSVSTLTIQRTQQEDSAVYLCASSLKEETQYFGPGTRLLVL.

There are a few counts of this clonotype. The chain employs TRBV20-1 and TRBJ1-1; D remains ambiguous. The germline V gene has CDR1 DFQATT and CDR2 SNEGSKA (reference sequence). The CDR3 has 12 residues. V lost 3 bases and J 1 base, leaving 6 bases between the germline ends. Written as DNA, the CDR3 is TGCAGTGCTAGGGCAGGGAACACTGAAGCTTTCTTT. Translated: CSARAGNTEAFF.

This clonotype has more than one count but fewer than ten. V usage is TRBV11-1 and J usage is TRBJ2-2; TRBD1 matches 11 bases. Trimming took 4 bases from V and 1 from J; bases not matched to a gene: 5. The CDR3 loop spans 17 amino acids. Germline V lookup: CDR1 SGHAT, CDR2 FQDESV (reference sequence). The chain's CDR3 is CASSSWGTGGNTGELFF. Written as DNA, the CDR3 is TGTGCCAGCAGCTCGTGGGGGACAGGGGGGAACACCGGGGAGCTGTTTTTT.